The T cell receptor beta chain under discussion was sequenced for a study of shared clonotypes between healthy human individuals. Points on this clone: Antigen: not known.

In germline, CDR1 is MNHNS, CDR2 SASEGT. Trimming stripped 3 bases from V and 5 bases from J, with 20 bases between. This CDR3 comprises 16 residues. Across several immunoSEQ plates, the genomic DNA of each subset was split evenly. Original data processing: ImmunoSEQ supplied junction-only sequences lacking quality scores, so filtering was different. Libraries were prepared by immunoSEQ multiplex PCR; TCRdb keeps only in-frame clonotypes and omits some of them. The V and J calls and clone size were taken over from that table, and D and trimming were inferred from the DNA. The profile shows 550,000 to 800,000 clones, 90% of them singletons. Study-level findings and limits: The study sampled only blood, and tissue repertoires likely differ. Rarefaction showed sorted-subset sequencing was incomplete despite large depth.

This receptor was identified in a man aged 18 to 30 in good health. Some clones in this sample may be carry-over from other donors' samples. The J gene is TRBJ2-7, the V gene TRBV6-1; tentative D call: TRBD2 (5 bases). Sequenced: memory CD8+ T cells from PBMCs. Subset here: CD45RO+ cells pooled with CCR7-negative TemRA cells. The CDR3 bases are TGTGCCAGCAGTGATCGTCCCGGGCGAATGAGGGACGAGCAGTACTTC. Translation gives CASSDRPGRMRDEQYF.